A selection of T cell receptor beta chains follows, all from one sample in a study of identifying expanded T cells in peripheral blood. Assay used: immunoSEQ multiplex PCR; TCRdb lists only in-frame clones, some missing. The sample lists tens of thousands of clones, approximately 90% occurring once. The sample comprised blood. The receptors here all came from a person aged 18 to 70 in good health. Each CDR3 is given with its conserved first and last residue. The D gene is left open where the match is weak. Size tells how often a clone was seen (once, few, many) or the class of an expanded clone, and some rows leave it out.

D gene,J gene,V gene,CDR3 length,clone size,CDR3 protein
-,TRBJ2-3,TRBV6-6,14,-,CASSYLLRAYTQYF
-,TRBJ2-3,TRBV27,18,-,CASSLEPTGWGITDTQYF
-,TRBJ1-6,TRBV6-5,13,few,CASMRTDNSPLHF
-,TRBJ2-7,TRBV5-6,14,-,CASSLVGGPYEQYF
-,TRBJ2-4,TRBV19,18,-,CASSMAQGNYEAKNIQYF
TRBD1,TRBJ2-7,TRBV7-9,15,once,CASSSRGTGAFEQYF
-,TRBJ2-3,TRBV9,15,-,CASSYIAVTTDTQYF
TRBD1,TRBJ2-7,TRBV28,16,-,CASSSPTGGNSYEQYF
TRBD2,TRBJ2-3,TRBV5-1,20,-,CASSFSSTSGSWLGTDTQYF
-,TRBJ2-1,TRBV10-3,14,few,CAISDRTADNEQFF
-,TRBJ2-7,TRBV4-2,15,-,CASGGSGGVRNEQYF
-,TRBJ2-2,TRBV27,15,-,CASSLSQGYTGELFF
TRBD1,TRBJ2-7,TRBV15,15,-,CATSKGTGGSYEQYF
-,TRBJ2-3,TRBV11-2,16,-,CASSLLRHGGTDTQYF
TRBD2,TRBJ2-5,TRBV5-1,15,-,CASSLVTSGAETQYF
TRBD2,TRBJ2-2,TRBV25-1,16,-,CASSARLAGVHGELFF
TRBD2,TRBJ2-1,TRBV4-3,17,-,CASSQDLGGSSPSEQFF
-,TRBJ2-2,TRBV30,16,-,CAWSVGVGSNTGELFF
-,TRBJ1-2,TRBV5-1,14,-,CASSLMGQNYGYTF
-,TRBJ1-1,TRBV9,15,-,CASSVVAGVNTEAFF
TRBD2,TRBJ2-1,TRBV15,15,-,CAAQSGTSGSNEQFF
TRBD1,TRBJ1-2,TRBV5-1,14,once,CASSSGQGFYGYTF
-,TRBJ2-3,TRBV6-4,15,-,CASSGGAGRADTQYF
-,TRBJ2-1,TRBV4-1,16,-,CASSHSPSSSYNEQFF
-,TRBJ1-1,TRBV9,15,-,CASSAGGGMNTEAFF
-,TRBJ1-4,TRBV6-6,14,once,CASSYGDLNEKLFF
-,TRBJ2-3,TRBV5-8,15,-,CASSYTGLRTDTQYF
-,TRBJ2-7,TRBV27,13,-,CASSLKQQYEQYF
TRBD2,TRBJ2-3,TRBV7-2,16,-,CASSLGGSGSTDTQYF
TRBD2,TRBJ2-5,TRBV5-1,16,-,CASSSTSGGVQETQYF
-,TRBJ2-6,TRBV10-2,14,-,CASSDLSGANVLTF